This TCR beta chain is from a study of spatial heterogeneity in lung cancer. For this clonotype: Its antigen is as yet unknown.

Each TCR cDNA molecule bore a unique molecular identifier. TCRdb processed the 5' RACE reads anew with MiXCR; each CDR3 protein has one entry. Counted here are about 10,000 distinct CDR3 sequences, around 11% occurring once; the ten biggest clones make up over 10%. Study-level results: Counts of expanded intratumoral alpha and beta TCRs tracked tumor mutation counts.

Time point reported: sample taken at primary tumor resection. The starting material was lung tumor tissue, obtained at surgery. The TCR comes from a female donor with early-stage non-small cell lung cancer.

The chain's CDR3 is CARGGLAGDNEQFF. CDR3 bases: TGTGCCAGGGGGGGGCTAGCGGGCGACAATGAGCAGTTCTTC. The V gene is TRBV2, the J gene TRBJ2-1; TRBD2 aligns across 8 bases. CDR1 is SNHLY and CDR2 is FYNNEI in the germline V gene. V lost 9 bases, J lost 5 bases, and 9 bases stayed unmatched. The CDR3 loop spans 14 amino acids. Filled out from reference TRBV2 and TRBJ2-1, the complete variable domain reads EPEVTQTPSHQVTQMGQEVILRCVPISNHLYFYWYRQILGQKVEFLVSFYNNEISEKSEIFDDQFSVERPDGSNFTLKIRSTKLEDSAMYFCARGGLAGDNEQFFGPGTRLTVL.